A selection of T cell receptor beta chains follows, all from one sample in a study of blood T cell repertoires in COVID-19. Libraries were prepared by immunoSEQ multiplex PCR; TCRdb keeps only in-frame clonotypes and omits some of them. Of under 90,000 clones listed, roughly 76% are singletons. Sequenced material: peripheral blood. These receptors came from a woman of 80 years or more with active or convalescent COVID-19. CDR3s include the opening cysteine and the closing phenylalanine or tryptophan. Fields, in order: clone size, V gene, D gene, J gene, CDR3 DNA, CDR3 protein. D genes are given only for firm matches. Rows may omit the clone size; those that give it use once, few, many or a size class.

clone_size: .
v_call: TRBV2
d_call: .
j_call: TRBJ1-6
cdr3_nt: TGTGCCAGCATAGTCTCTGAGAACTATAATTCACCCCTCCACTTT
cdr3_aa: CASIVSENYNSPLHF

clone_size: few
v_call: TRBV9
d_call: .
j_call: TRBJ2-7
cdr3_nt: TGTGCCAGCAGCGTAGCCCCGAGCTCCTACGAGCAGTACTTC
cdr3_aa: CASSVAPSSYEQYF

clone_size: .
v_call: TRBV12-3/TRBV12-4
d_call: .
j_call: TRBJ2-7
cdr3_nt: TGTGCCAGCAGTCCCCTCGGGTACGAGCAGTACTTC
cdr3_aa: CASSPLGYEQYF

clone_size: few
v_call: TRBV15
d_call: .
j_call: TRBJ1-3
cdr3_nt: TGTGCCACCAGCAGAGATCGGGAGAGACTCTCTGGAAACACCATATATTTT
cdr3_aa: CATSRDRERLSGNTIYF

clone_size: .
v_call: TRBV6-6
d_call: TRBD2
j_call: TRBJ2-7
cdr3_nt: TGTGCCAGCAGTTCTCCGGGACTAGCCTACGAGCAGTACTTC
cdr3_aa: CASSSPGLAYEQYF

clone_size: .
v_call: TRBV29-1
d_call: .
j_call: TRBJ1-2
cdr3_nt: TGCAGCGTTGTCTCTAACTATGGCTACACCTTC
cdr3_aa: CSVVSNYGYTF

clone_size: once
v_call: TRBV9
d_call: TRBD2
j_call: TRBJ2-1
cdr3_nt: TGTGCCAGCAGCGTGACTAGCGGGGGGGCCAATGAGCAGTTCTTC
cdr3_aa: CASSVTSGGANEQFF

clone_size: .
v_call: TRBV3-1/TRBV3-2
d_call: TRBD2
j_call: TRBJ2-7
cdr3_nt: TGTGCCAGCAGCCAAGGGGGACTAGCGAGAATGTACGAGCAGTACTTC
cdr3_aa: CASSQGGLARMYEQYF

clone_size: .
v_call: TRBV5-4
d_call: .
j_call: TRBJ1-1
cdr3_nt: TGTGCCAGCAGCTTGTATGGTTCTATGAACACTGAAGCTTTCTTT
cdr3_aa: CASSLYGSMNTEAFF

clone_size: once
v_call: TRBV9
d_call: .
j_call: TRBJ2-7
cdr3_nt: TGTGCCAGCAGCGTAGGTAGCGTCGGACCCTACGAGCAGTACTTC
cdr3_aa: CASSVGSVGPYEQYF

clone_size: .
v_call: TRBV7-2
d_call: TRBD1
j_call: TRBJ2-4
cdr3_nt: TGTGCCAGCAGCTCCCCGGGACAGGGTGTAAACATTCAGTACTTC
cdr3_aa: CASSSPGQGVNIQYF

clone_size: .
v_call: TRBV5-6
d_call: TRBD2
j_call: TRBJ2-5
cdr3_nt: TGTGCCAGCAGCATAGGGACTAGCGGGGGAAAGACCCAGTACTTC
cdr3_aa: CASSIGTSGGKTQYF

clone_size: .
v_call: TRBV29-1
d_call: .
j_call: TRBJ1-2
cdr3_nt: TGCAGCGTTGAACGGGAGGGTTGGCGTGGCTACACCTTC
cdr3_aa: CSVEREGWRGYTF

clone_size: .
v_call: TRBV9
d_call: .
j_call: TRBJ1-6
cdr3_nt: TGTGCCAGCAGCGGGGGGGTGCGGGATTCACCCCTCCACTTT
cdr3_aa: CASSGGVRDSPLHF

clone_size: few
v_call: TRBV7-3
d_call: .
j_call: TRBJ2-2
cdr3_nt: TGTGCCAGCAGCCCGCCTGGAGCGATGGTCGGGGAGCTGTTTTTT
cdr3_aa: CASSPPGAMVGELFF

clone_size: few
v_call: TRBV29-1
d_call: .
j_call: TRBJ2-3
cdr3_nt: TGCAGCGTTGTAGGGGCCTTAGGGGTGAATACGCAGTATTTT
cdr3_aa: CSVVGALGVNTQYF

clone_size: .
v_call: TRBV3-1/TRBV3-2
d_call: TRBD1
j_call: TRBJ2-3
cdr3_nt: TGTGCCAGCAGCCATTGGGACAGAATTAGCACAGATACGCAGTATTTT
cdr3_aa: CASSHWDRISTDTQYF

clone_size: .
v_call: TRBV28
d_call: TRBD1
j_call: TRBJ2-7
cdr3_nt: TGTGCCAGCAGTGCTCCCGACAGGGGCTACGAGCAGTACTTC
cdr3_aa: CASSAPDRGYEQYF

clone_size: .
v_call: TRBV28
d_call: TRBD1
j_call: TRBJ1-2
cdr3_nt: TGTGCCAGCAGTTCCGGACAGGGGAACTATGGCTACACCTTC
cdr3_aa: CASSSGQGNYGYTF

clone_size: few
v_call: TRBV2
d_call: .
j_call: TRBJ1-4
cdr3_nt: TGTGCCAGCACCCAGACTTACTGGGAAAAACTGTTTTTT
cdr3_aa: CASTQTYWEKLFF

clone_size: once
v_call: TRBV14
d_call: .
j_call: TRBJ1-4
cdr3_nt: TGTGCCAGCAGCCTATCGTCCTTAACCGGGGGGAAACTGTTTTTT
cdr3_aa: CASSLSSLTGGKLFF

clone_size: .
v_call: TRBV4-1
d_call: TRBD2
j_call: TRBJ2-5
cdr3_nt: TGCGCCAGCAGCCAAAAGTCAGGCGGGAGTCTCCGGGAGACCCAGTACTTC
cdr3_aa: CASSQKSGGSLRETQYF

clone_size: .
v_call: TRBV18
d_call: .
j_call: TRBJ2-5
cdr3_nt: TGTGCCAGCTCACGGGGGGAGATGGAGACCCAGTACTTC
cdr3_aa: CASSRGEMETQYF

clone_size: once
v_call: TRBV12-2
d_call: .
j_call: TRBJ2-4
cdr3_nt: TGTGCAAGTCGCCCGAGAAGGGGGATCATAGCCAAAAACATTCAGTACTTC
cdr3_aa: CASRPRRGIIAKNIQYF

clone_size: .
v_call: TRBV28
d_call: .
j_call: TRBJ1-2
cdr3_nt: TGTGCCAGCAGTTTCCCCGGGGAGGGGGATAGCTACACCTTC
cdr3_aa: CASSFPGEGDSYTF

clone_size: .
v_call: TRBV21-1
d_call: .
j_call: TRBJ1-1
cdr3_nt: TGTGCCAGCACTTGGCAGACCTCGAGGACTGAAGCTTTCTTT
cdr3_aa: CASTWQTSRTEAFF

clone_size: .
v_call: TRBV6-6
d_call: TRBD2
j_call: TRBJ2-7
cdr3_nt: TGTGCCAGCAGTCCCCGGGGGGACGGAGGCTACGAGCAGTACTTC
cdr3_aa: CASSPRGDGGYEQYF

clone_size: .
v_call: TRBV11-2
d_call: TRBD1
j_call: TRBJ1-2
cdr3_nt: TGTGCCAGCAGCTTAAATGGACAGGGAGGTGGCTACACCTTC
cdr3_aa: CASSLNGQGGGYTF

clone_size: once
v_call: TRBV9
d_call: TRBD1
j_call: TRBJ1-2
cdr3_nt: TGTGCCAGCAGCGGACAGGGGGCATACACCTTC
cdr3_aa: CASSGQGAYTF

clone_size: .
v_call: TRBV7-2
d_call: .
j_call: TRBJ1-2
cdr3_nt: TGTGCCAGCAGCTTAGAAGGGGCCCCCTCTGGCTACACCTTC
cdr3_aa: CASSLEGAPSGYTF

clone_size: .
v_call: TRBV5-1
d_call: .
j_call: TRBJ2-3
cdr3_nt: TGCGCCAGCAGCTTGGACCGAGGGCAGGGGACGGATACGCAGTATTTT
cdr3_aa: CASSLDRGQGTDTQYF

clone_size: .
v_call: TRBV28
d_call: TRBD1
j_call: TRBJ2-7
cdr3_nt: TGTGCCAGCAGTTTCGCGACAGGGGGCTCCTACGAGCAGTACTTC
cdr3_aa: CASSFATGGSYEQYF

clone_size: .
v_call: TRBV7-9
d_call: .
j_call: TRBJ1-3
cdr3_nt: TGTGCCAGCAGCTTGCGCTCTGGAAACACCATATATTTT
cdr3_aa: CASSLRSGNTIYF

clone_size: .
v_call: TRBV19
d_call: .
j_call: TRBJ1-1
cdr3_nt: TGTGCCAGTAGTCCCTTCACAGGGTATGACACTGAAGCTTTCTTT
cdr3_aa: CASSPFTGYDTEAFF

clone_size: medium-sized
v_call: TRBV4-3
d_call: TRBD1
j_call: TRBJ1-1
cdr3_nt: TGCGCCAGCAGCCCCTACAAAGGGGGCGCGGGCACTGAAGCTTTCTTT
cdr3_aa: CASSPYKGGAGTEAFF

clone_size: .
v_call: TRBV9
d_call: TRBD1
j_call: TRBJ2-4
cdr3_nt: TGTGCCAGCAGCTCCCAGGGGGAAAGGACAGGGAAAAACATTCAGTACTTC
cdr3_aa: CASSSQGERTGKNIQYF

clone_size: .
v_call: TRBV3-1/TRBV3-2
d_call: TRBD1
j_call: TRBJ1-2
cdr3_nt: TGTGCCAGCAGCCCAAGAGGGGCAGGGGGGAATGGCTACACCTTC
cdr3_aa: CASSPRGAGGNGYTF

clone_size: few
v_call: TRBV21-1
d_call: .
j_call: TRBJ2-7
cdr3_nt: TGTGCCAGCAGCCAAAAGGGGATCGTGTACGAGCAGTACTTC
cdr3_aa: CASSQKGIVYEQYF

clone_size: .
v_call: TRBV7-8
d_call: .
j_call: TRBJ1-2
cdr3_nt: TGTGCCACCACCTTAGGGCAGGGAGGTTATGGCTACACCTTC
cdr3_aa: CATTLGQGGYGYTF

clone_size: few
v_call: TRBV11-2
d_call: TRBD1
j_call: TRBJ1-1
cdr3_nt: TGTGCCAGCAGCTCGGGACAGGGGAGGACTGAAGCTTTCTTT
cdr3_aa: CASSSGQGRTEAFF

clone_size: once
v_call: TRBV5-1
d_call: .
j_call: TRBJ1-4
cdr3_nt: TGCGCCAGCAGCTTGGCCGGGACAAGGGATGAAAAACTGTTTTTT
cdr3_aa: CASSLAGTRDEKLFF

clone_size: .
v_call: TRBV5-6
d_call: .
j_call: TRBJ2-1
cdr3_nt: TGTGCCAGCAGCTTGGACCCTAGGGGGGAGCAGTTCTTC
cdr3_aa: CASSLDPRGEQFF

clone_size: .
v_call: TRBV19
d_call: TRBD1
j_call: TRBJ2-7
cdr3_nt: TGTGCCAGTAGCAAAACAGGGGTCCACGAGCAGTACTTC
cdr3_aa: CASSKTGVHEQYF

clone_size: .
v_call: TRBV9
d_call: TRBD1
j_call: TRBJ1-6
cdr3_nt: TGTGCCAGCAGCGCTGGACAGGGTCAGAATTCACCCCTCCACTTT
cdr3_aa: CASSAGQGQNSPLHF

clone_size: .
v_call: TRBV9
d_call: .
j_call: TRBJ1-2
cdr3_nt: TGTGCCAGCAGCGTAGGCGGGTATGGCTACACCTTC
cdr3_aa: CASSVGGYGYTF

clone_size: .
v_call: TRBV29-1
d_call: TRBD1
j_call: TRBJ1-1
cdr3_nt: TGCAGCGTTGCCGGGACAGGGGGCTCTGAAGCTTTCTTT
cdr3_aa: CSVAGTGGSEAFF

clone_size: few
v_call: TRBV7-6
d_call: .
j_call: TRBJ2-5
cdr3_nt: TGTGCCAGCAGCTTAGCCGGTGAGACCCAGTACTTC
cdr3_aa: CASSLAGETQYF

clone_size: .
v_call: TRBV7-2
d_call: TRBD2
j_call: TRBJ2-1
cdr3_nt: TGTGCCAGCAGCCCCAGACTAGCGGGGGGTATCTACAATGAGCAGTTCTTC
cdr3_aa: CASSPRLAGGIYNEQFF

clone_size: .
v_call: TRBV11-2
d_call: TRBD1
j_call: TRBJ2-7
cdr3_nt: TGTGCCAGCAGCTTAGGGGGACAGGGGGCCCACGAGCAGTACTTC
cdr3_aa: CASSLGGQGAHEQYF

clone_size: .
v_call: TRBV21-1
d_call: .
j_call: TRBJ2-6
cdr3_nt: TGTGCCAGCAGCAAGGGGAGTCTCGAAGGCAGGCCCAACTCTGGGGCCAACGTCCTGACTTTC
cdr3_aa: CASSKGSLEGRPNSGANVLTF

clone_size: .
v_call: TRBV7-3
d_call: .
j_call: TRBJ1-1
cdr3_nt: TGTGCCAGCAGCCGAACAGGCGGTGAAGCTTTCTTT
cdr3_aa: CASSRTGGEAFF

clone_size: .
v_call: TRBV6-4
d_call: .
j_call: TRBJ2-5
cdr3_nt: TGTGCCAGCAGTGACTCGGCGTGGGGACTGCCGGGAGAGACCCAGTACTTC
cdr3_aa: CASSDSAWGLPGETQYF

clone_size: .
v_call: TRBV5-1
d_call: .
j_call: TRBJ2-3
cdr3_nt: TGCGCCAGCAGATCGTCCGGGAGTAGCACAGATACGCAGTATTTT
cdr3_aa: CASRSSGSSTDTQYF

clone_size: .
v_call: TRBV4-3
d_call: .
j_call: TRBJ1-3
cdr3_nt: TGCGCCAGCAGCCAAGCCCGACCGGGGGGGTCTGGAAACACCATATATTTT
cdr3_aa: CASSQARPGGSGNTIYF

clone_size: .
v_call: TRBV5-1
d_call: .
j_call: TRBJ1-1
cdr3_nt: TGCGCCAGCAGCTTGGATGCGGGGGTAAGAGGAACTGAAGCTTTCTTT
cdr3_aa: CASSLDAGVRGTEAFF

clone_size: .
v_call: TRBV12-3/TRBV12-4
d_call: TRBD1
j_call: TRBJ1-2
cdr3_nt: TGTGCCAGCAGTTTTGGGACAGGGCATGGCTACACCTTC
cdr3_aa: CASSFGTGHGYTF

clone_size: .
v_call: TRBV4-1
d_call: TRBD2
j_call: TRBJ2-3
cdr3_nt: TGCGCCAGCAGCCAAGATAAGGGGACTAGCGGGGCAGATACGCAGTATTTT
cdr3_aa: CASSQDKGTSGADTQYF

clone_size: .
v_call: TRBV18
d_call: .
j_call: TRBJ1-1
cdr3_nt: TGTGCCAGCTCACTATCGGAGCGGGGGAACACTGAAGCTTTCTTT
cdr3_aa: CASSLSERGNTEAFF

clone_size: .
v_call: TRBV28
d_call: .
j_call: TRBJ1-5
cdr3_nt: TGTGCCAGCAGTTTGGTGCAGGGCAATCAGCCCCAGCATTTT
cdr3_aa: CASSLVQGNQPQHF

clone_size: few
v_call: TRBV13
d_call: .
j_call: TRBJ2-3
cdr3_nt: TGTGCCAGCAGCGGGGAGATGGCAGATACGCAGTATTTT
cdr3_aa: CASSGEMADTQYF